This T cell receptor (beta chain) was retrieved from a study of identical twins. Study-level results: Diverse VJ usage suggested most zero-insertion clonotypes were not invariant T cells. Fewer insertions characterized abundant cord blood beta clonotypes, whereas memory repertoires showed none.

This clonotype showed up just a few times. As yet, its antigen is unknown. This CDR3 spans 15 amino acids. Germline lookup yields CDR1 SEHNR and CDR2 FQNEAQ (reference sequence). Germline trimming cut 3 bases from V and 7 bases from J; bases unmatched to any gene: 7. TCRdb used MiXCR to reprocess the 5' RACE reads, holding one entry per CDR3 protein. The top ten hold about 0.52% of the sample, which has 500,000 or so distinct CDR3 sequences, approximately 14% seen once. These same data were also listed under a study on yellow fever vaccine responses in identical twins.

The origin of this receptor is a woman aged 18-29 years in good health. Sequenced input: CD4+ T cells sorted from blood. This rearrangement joins TRBV7-9 to TRBJ2-1; TRBD1 agrees at 9 bases. The CDR3 here is CASSFLTGGENEQFF. In DNA form, the CDR3 reads TGTGCCAGCAGCTTTCTGACAGGGGGGGAGAATGAGCAGTTCTTC.